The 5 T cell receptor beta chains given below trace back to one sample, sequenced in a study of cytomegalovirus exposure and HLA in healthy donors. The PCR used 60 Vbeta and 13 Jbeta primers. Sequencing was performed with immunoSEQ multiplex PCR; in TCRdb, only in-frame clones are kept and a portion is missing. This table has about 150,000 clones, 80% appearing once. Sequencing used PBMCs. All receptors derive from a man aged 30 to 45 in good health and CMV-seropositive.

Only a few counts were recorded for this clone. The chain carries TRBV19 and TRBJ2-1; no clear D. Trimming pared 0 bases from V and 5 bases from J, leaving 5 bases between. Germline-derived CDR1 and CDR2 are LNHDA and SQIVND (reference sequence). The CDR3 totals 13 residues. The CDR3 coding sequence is TGTGCCAGTAGTATAGATAAAAACAATGAGCAGTTCTTC. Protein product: CASSIDKNNEQFF.

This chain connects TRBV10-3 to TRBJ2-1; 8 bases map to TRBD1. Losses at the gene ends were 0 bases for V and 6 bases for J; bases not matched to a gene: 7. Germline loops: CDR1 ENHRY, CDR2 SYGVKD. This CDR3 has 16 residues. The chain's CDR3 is CAISESRQGAINEQFF. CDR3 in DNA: TGTGCCATCAGTGAGTCGCGGCAGGGGGCGATCAATGAGCAGTTCTTC.

The CDR3 region has the DNA TGTGCCATCAGTGGGACCGGGGTAGGACAGCCCCAGCATTTT. This translates into CAISGTGVGQPQHF. V usage is TRBV10-3 and J usage is TRBJ1-5; D uncertain. Trimming removed 4 bases from V and 7 bases from J, with 14 bases in between. The CDR3 consists of 14 residues. The germline gives CDR1 ENHRY, CDR2 SYGVKD.

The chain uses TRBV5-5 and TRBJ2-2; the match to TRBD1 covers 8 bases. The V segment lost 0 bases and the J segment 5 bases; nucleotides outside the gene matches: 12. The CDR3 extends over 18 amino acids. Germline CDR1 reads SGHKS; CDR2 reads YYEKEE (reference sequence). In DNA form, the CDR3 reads TGTGCCAGCAGCTTGGCCGTGACAGGGGAAGTATGGACCGGGGAGCTGTTTTTT. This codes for CASSLAVTGEVWTGELFF.

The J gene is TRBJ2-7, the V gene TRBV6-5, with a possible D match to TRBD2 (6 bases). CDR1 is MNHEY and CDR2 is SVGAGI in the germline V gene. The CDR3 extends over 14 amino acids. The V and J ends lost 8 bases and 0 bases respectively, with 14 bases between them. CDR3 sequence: CASLRDSSSYEQYF. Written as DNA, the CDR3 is TGTGCCAGCCTCCGGGACTCAAGCTCCTACGAGCAGTACTTC.